Following are 32 T cell receptor beta chains from one sample sequenced in a study of Tregs in tolerant kidney transplant recipients. Method: immunoSEQ multiplex PCR; TCRdb's copy keeps in-frame clones and lacks some. The clone table shows 50,000 or so clones, with the ten largest holding approximately 0.81%. The specimen was CD4+ T cells from blood, collected before the transplant. The source of these receptors is a human donor who received a combined kidney and bone marrow transplant.

With respect to this clone: Coverage ceases 3 residues before the CDR3 finishes, and the germline J gene fills in the end. The gene calls are TRBV20-1 and TRBJ1-2; TRBD1 matches at 10 bases. Germline-derived CDR1 and CDR2 are DFQATT and SNEGSKA (reference sequence). Trimming took 5 bases from V and 6 from J; bases not matched to a gene: 15. The CDR3 contains 16 residues. CDR3 residues: CSAPDPLTGGVDGYTF. The covered CDR3 bases are TGCAGTGCTCCGGACCCCCTGACAGGGGGCGTAGATGGC.

Remarks on this clone: Coverage ceases 3 residues before the CDR3 finishes, and the germline J gene fills in the end. The chain employs TRBV7-9 and TRBJ2-3; TRBD2 matches 8 bases. V was pared by 4 bases and J by 5 bases, with 8 bases of the junction left unmatched. Germline V gene lookup returns CDR1 SEHNR and CDR2 FQNEAQ (reference sequence). This CDR3 is built from 15 residues. CDR3 region: CASSSTAGVLDTQYF. The sequenced part of the CDR3 DNA is TGTGCCAGCAGCTCTACAGCGGGGGTGTTAGATACG.

On this clone: The sequence runs out 3 residues before the end of the CDR3; the remainder is reconstructed from the germline J gene. The chain uses TRBV7-8 and TRBJ2-3; 10 bases line up with TRBD2. Germline-derived CDR1 and CDR2 are SGHVS and FQNEAQ. This CDR3 has 13 residues. Incomplete CDR3 DNA: TGTGCCAGCAGCTTAGTGGGACTAGCGACG. It codes for CASSLVGLAT. The full CDR3 reads CASSLVGLATQYF.

Comments on this clone: The read ends 3 residues before the CDR3 terminus; that terminus is restored from the germline J gene. The V and J genes are TRBV18 and TRBJ2-7, with D unresolved. Germline V lookup: CDR1 KGHSH, CDR2 LQKENI. The V end lost 4 bases, the J end lost 6 bases, and 10 bases lay between the germline ends. CDR3 size: 12 residues. CDR3 sequence reads: CASSQSRAEQYF. CDR3 DNA (partial): TGTGCCAGCTCACAGTCCCGAGCCGAG.

With regard to this clone: The read terminates 3 residues ahead of where the CDR3 ends, so the germline J gene completes it. The V call is TRBV2, the J call TRBJ1-2; TRBD1 matches 12 bases. Germline V gene lookup returns CDR1 SNHLY and CDR2 FYNNEI. Trimming at V came to 7 bases and at J to 5 bases, leaving 11 bases not matched to a gene. This CDR3 has 16 amino acids. The part of the CDR3 DNA that was read is TGTGCCAGCATGAGGGGACAGGGGGCCGGAGGGTATGGC. It translates to CASMRGQGAGGYG. The whole CDR3 is CASMRGQGAGGYGYTF.

On this clone: With the read ending 3 residues before the CDR3 end, the germline J gene is used to fill in that end. The V gene is TRBV5-1, the J gene TRBJ2-2, with D perhaps matching TRBD2 (5 bases). The germline V gene encodes CDR1 SGHRS and CDR2 YFSETQ. The CDR3 loop spans 17 amino acids. Trimming took 3 bases from V and 0 from J, leaving 15 bases between them. The CDR3 spells CASSSLASGSNTGELFF. The CDR3 DNA, read in part, is TGCGCCAGCAGCTCTTTAGCGAGTGGTTCGAACACCGGGGAG.

With respect to this clone: From the germline J gene comes the end of the CDR3, since the read stops 3 residues before it. The chain carries TRBV19 and TRBJ2-1; 10 positions match TRBD1. With 5 bases clipped from V and 7 bases from J, the junction kept 17 bases outside the gene matches. There are 18 residues in the CDR3. Per germline, CDR1 LNHDA and CDR2 SQIVND (reference sequence). The DNA read from the CDR3 is TGTGCCAGTAGTGCCCCTCCCTCGCGACAGGGGGCTAGGAATGAG. It yields the protein CASSAPPSRQGARNE. The complete CDR3 protein is CASSAPPSRQGARNEQFF.

Worth noting for this clone: The missing CDR3 end, 3 residues past where the read stops, is filled in from the germline J gene. This chain links TRBV18 with TRBJ1-3; D gene uncertain. The germline gives CDR1 KGHSH, CDR2 LQKENI. Trimming shortened V by 2 bases and J by 0 bases, and 11 bases separated the two germline ends. This CDR3 comprises 16 residues. CDR3: CASSPVGGLSGNTIYF. The sequenced part of the CDR3 DNA is TGTGCCAGCTCACCAGTCGGCGGTCTCTCTGGAAACACC.

The CDR3 spells CASSPTGAGGYGYTF. CDR3 DNA, as far as it was read: TGTGCCAGCTCACCTACAGGGGCAGGAGGCTATGGC. The V and J genes are TRBV18 and TRBJ1-2, with 7 bases aligning to TRBD1. The read ends 3 residues early relative to the CDR3; the germline J gene fills the gap. CDR1 KGHSH and CDR2 LQKENI come from the germline V gene. V lost 3 bases and J lost 4; bases outside the gene matches: 8. The CDR3 runs to 15 residues.

A note on this clone: The sequence runs out 3 residues before the end of the CDR3; the remainder is reconstructed from the germline J gene. V is TRBV19 and J is TRBJ2-1, with D possibly matching TRBD2 (5 bases). Trimming took 3 bases from V and 6 from J, leaving 12 bases between them. In germline, CDR1 is LNHDA, CDR2 SQIVND (reference sequence). The CDR3 sequence is 14 residues long. CDR3 amino acids: CASSISGVANEQFF. The CDR3 DNA, read in part, is TGTGCCAGTAGTATCTCCGGGGTAGCCAATGAG.

The CDR3 loop is CASSEWQGAQNEQFF. The DNA read from the CDR3 is TGTGCCAGCAGTGAATGGCAGGGGGCGCAGAATGAG. The rearrangement uses TRBV2 and TRBJ2-1, with 8 bases matching TRBD1. The read comes to an end 3 residues before the CDR3 does, leaving the germline J gene to fill in the end. The J segment lost 7 bases and the V segment lost 2 bases, leaving 7 bases of the junction unmatched. Germline V gene sequence: CDR1 SNHLY, CDR2 FYNNEI. The CDR3 extends over 15 amino acids.

In the case of this clone: Sequencing ends 3 residues short of the CDR3 end; the germline J gene provides the rest. The chain uses TRBV7-2 and TRBJ2-5; D perhaps matches TRBD1 (7 bases). The CDR3 consists of 13 residues. Germline V gene sequence: CDR1 SGHTA, CDR2 FQGNSA. V lost 4 bases and J 4 bases, leaving 10 bases between the germline ends. CDR3 bases read: TGTGCCAGCAGCTCGCAGGGGGGAGAGACC. Translating gives CASSSQGGET. The CDR3 in full is CASSSQGGETQYF. The whole variable domain, remainder taken from reference TRBV7-2 and TRBJ2-5, is GAGVSQSPSNKVTEKGKDVELRCDPISGHTALYWYRQSLGQGLEFLIYFQGNSAPDKSGLPSDRFSAERTGGSVSTLTIQRTQQEDSAVYLCASSSQGGETQYFGPGTRLLVL.

As for this clone: The read terminates 3 residues ahead of where the CDR3 ends, so the germline J gene completes it. J is TRBJ1-2 and V is TRBV5-1; perhaps TRBD1 as D (6 bases). Trimming took off 6 bases at V and 4 bases at J, with 31 bases between the two ends. Germline assignment: CDR1 SGHRS and CDR2 YFSETQ. This CDR3 has 19 amino acids. CDR3 DNA (partial): TGCGCCAGCAACCCCTTCGGAAGTCCACAGGGATCGATCCCCTATGGC. This translates into CASNPFGSPQGSIPYG. The complete CDR3 sequence is CASNPFGSPQGSIPYGYTF.

About this clone itself: The DNA ends 3 residues before the CDR3 does, and the rest of the CDR3 is filled in from the germline J gene. The chain employs TRBV7-2 and TRBJ1-3, with D maybe TRBD1 (6 bases). CDR3 length: 15 residues. V was clipped by 5 bases and J by 1 base, with 12 bases between them. Germline assignment: CDR1 SGHTA and CDR2 FQGNSA. The CDR3 is CASSLDGQSGNTIYF. The CDR3 DNA, read in part, is TGTGCCAGCAGCCTGGACGGACAGTCTGGAAACACC. Looking up the rest from reference TRBV7-2 and TRBJ1-3 gives the full variable domain: GAGVSQSPSNKVTEKGKDVELRCDPISGHTALYWYRQSLGQGLEFLIYFQGNSAPDKSGLPSDRFSAERTGGSVSTLTIQRTQQEDSAVYLCASSLDGQSGNTIYFGEGSWLTVV.

For this clone: The read ends 3 residues before the CDR3 terminus; that terminus is restored from the germline J gene. The chain recombines TRBV6-1 with TRBJ2-5; D is unresolved. The CDR3 extends over 14 amino acids. Germline CDR1 MNHNS, CDR2 SASEGT. V was clipped by 2 bases and J by 3 bases, with 10 bases between them. CDR3 in amino acids: CASSELFNEETQYF. CDR3 DNA, as far as it was read: TGTGCCAGCAGTGAATTGTTTAATGAAGAGACC.

On this clone: The read is 3 residues too short to cover the CDR3 end, so that end is filled in from the germline J gene. The chain uses TRBV7-2 and TRBJ2-3; 9 nucleotides agree with TRBD2. Unmatched junction bases numbered 6, after V lost 5 bases and J lost 6 bases. In germline, CDR1 is SGHTA, CDR2 FQGNSA. The CDR3 totals 14 residues. The part of the CDR3 DNA that was read is TGTGCCAGCAGCGTTGGACTAGCGTATGATACG. Protein sequence: CASSVGLAYDT. The entire CDR3 protein reads CASSVGLAYDTQYF.

With regard to this clone: The read falls 3 residues short of the CDR3 end, and the missing part is taken from the germline J gene. The chain links TRBV5-1 to TRBJ2-5; TRBD2 aligns across 12 bases. V was pared by 2 bases and J by 4 bases, with 6 bases of the junction left unmatched. Germline V gene data show CDR1 as SGHRS and CDR2 as YFSETQ. The CDR3 consists of 16 residues. Partial CDR3 DNA: TGCGCCAGCAGCTTCCGCGAGACTAGCGGGGGAGAGACC. Translation: CASSFRETSGGET. The whole CDR3 region reads CASSFRETSGGETQYF.

Comment on this clone: The CDR3 goes on 3 residues after the read ends, and that part is filled in from the germline J gene. The V and J genes are TRBV2 and TRBJ1-1; D not resolved. V shed 5 bases and J shed 1 base, with 11 bases lying between them. CDR3 length: 14 residues. CDR1 SNHLY and CDR2 FYNNEI come from the germline V gene. This CDR3 reads CASSTSPPNTEAFF. The sequenced part of the CDR3 DNA is TGTGCCAGCAGTACGAGCCCCCCGAACACTGAA.

On this clone: The DNA ends 3 residues before the CDR3 does, and the rest of the CDR3 is filled in from the germline J gene. The V call is TRBV5-1, the J call TRBJ2-2; 15 bases are a match to TRBD2. Germline CDR1 SGHRS, CDR2 YFSETQ. V was pared by 4 bases and J by 5 bases, with 3 bases of the junction left unmatched. The CDR3 loop spans 16 amino acids. The CDR3 here is CASSGGTSGGTGELFF. CDR3 DNA (partial): TGCGCCAGCAGCGGCGGGACTAGCGGGGGGACCGGGGAG.

On this clone: The observed sequence ends 3 residues before the CDR3 terminus, with the missing tail filled in from the germline J gene. The genes are TRBV2 and TRBJ2-1; 8 positions match TRBD1. CDR1 is SNHLY and CDR2 is FYNNEI in the germline V gene. The CDR3 consists of 15 residues. Trimming removed 5 bases from V and 1 base from J; junction bases left unmatched: 4. CDR3 DNA (partial): TGTGCCAGCAGTTCACAGGGGGGATCCTACAATGAG. It specifies CASSSQGGSYNE. The CDR3 in its entirety is CASSSQGGSYNEQFF. The full variable domain, completed using reference TRBV2 and TRBJ2-1, is EPEVTQTPSHQVTQMGQEVILRCVPISNHLYFYWYRQILGQKVEFLVSFYNNEISEKSEIFDDQFSVERPDGSNFTLKIRSTKLEDSAMYFCASSSQGGSYNEQFFGPGTRLTVL.

Notes on this clone: The sequence runs out 3 residues before the end of the CDR3; the remainder is reconstructed from the germline J gene. This chain uses TRBV7-2 with TRBJ2-7; TRBD2 matches 12 bases. The CDR3 covers 15 residues. Trimming cost V 5 bases and J 2 bases; bases outside gene matches: 4. From germline, CDR1 is SGHTA and CDR2 FQGNSA. CDR3 sequence reads: CASSQTSGGPYEQYF. Partial CDR3 DNA: TGTGCCAGCAGCCAGACTAGCGGGGGCCCCTACGAG.

The CDR3 bases that were read are TGTGCCAGCAGCTTAGGATTCACACTATCCTACGAG. This gives the protein CASSLGFTLSYE. The CDR3 as a whole reads CASSLGFTLSYEQYF. The rearrangement joins TRBV7-2 to TRBJ2-7; D remains unclear. Read sequence stops 3 residues before the CDR3 end, and the germline J gene provides the missing end. The CDR3 covers 15 residues. CDR1 is SGHTA, CDR2 FQGNSA, per germline. Trimming cost V 1 base and J 1 base, with 11 bases left between them.

Comments on this clone: Read sequence stops 3 residues before the CDR3 end, and the germline J gene provides the missing end. The chain is built from TRBV18 and TRBJ1-1, with 7 bases aligning to TRBD1. This CDR3 region has 15 residues. Trimming at V came to 1 base and at J to 3 bases, leaving 5 bases not matched to a gene. The germline V gene has CDR1 KGHSH and CDR2 LQKENI. Partial CDR3 DNA: TGTGCCAGCTCACCACTGACAGGGATGGACACTGAA. Translated: CASSPLTGMDTE. The entire CDR3 is CASSPLTGMDTEAFF.

On this clone: Read coverage stops 3 residues before the CDR3 terminus; the germline J gene supplies the remainder. The chain links TRBV2 to TRBJ2-1; D gene uncertain. Germline V lookup: CDR1 SNHLY, CDR2 FYNNEI. The CDR3 is 12 residues long. V lost 3 bases, J lost 5 bases, and 5 bases lay in between. The sequenced CDR3 bases are TGTGCCAGCAGTGATGAGCACAATGAG. Translating it yields CASSDEHNE. The full CDR3 reads CASSDEHNEQFF.

In regard to this clone: The CDR3 extends 3 residues past the end of the read, so its final part is completed from the germline J gene. The chain employs TRBV5-1 and TRBJ1-6; 7 nucleotides match TRBD1. With V trimmed by 4 bases and J by 6 bases, 7 bases remained unmatched. The CDR3 totals 15 residues. Germline loops: CDR1 SGHRS, CDR2 YFSETQ. The part of the CDR3 DNA that was read is TGCGCCAGCAGCGCGAGGGGGCAGATTAATTCACCC. Amino acid sequence: CASSARGQINSP. The complete CDR3 reads CASSARGQINSPLHF.

Note on this clone: The missing CDR3 end, 3 residues past where the read stops, is filled in from the germline J gene. The chain links TRBV6-1 to TRBJ1-5; D gene ambiguous. CDR3 length: 16 amino acids. The V gene lost 2 bases and the J gene lost 4 bases, with 15 bases spanning the gap. CDR1 is MNHNS, CDR2 SASEGT, per germline. CDR3 residues: CASSERSIYTNQPQHF. Partial CDR3 DNA: TGTGCCAGCAGTGAACGGTCCATTTATACGAATCAGCCC.

CDR3: CASSSQGLAKNIQYF. Incomplete CDR3 DNA: TGTGCCAGCAGTTCACAGGGTCTAGCCAAAAACATT. The chain has TRBV6-2 or TRBV6-3 and TRBJ2-4; D is perhaps TRBD1 (6 bases). The read terminates 3 residues before the CDR3 end, so the remaining end is supplied by the germline J gene. This CDR3 contains 15 residues. The germline V gene has CDR1 MNHEY and CDR2 SVGEGT. V was pared by 4 bases and J by 0 bases, with 10 bases between.

As regards this clone: The read comes to an end 3 residues before the CDR3 does, leaving the germline J gene to fill in the end. The chain has TRBV7-6 and TRBJ2-2, with TRBD1 matching 7 bases. Germline loops: CDR1 SGHVS, CDR2 FNYEAQ. The CDR3 length is 16 residues. The ends lost 5 bases at V and 1 base at J; junction bases unmatched: 7. The CDR3 DNA, read in part, is TGTGCCAGCAGCCACAGGACAGGTCTGAACACCGGGGAG. Translated, it gives CASSHRTGLNTGE. The complete CDR3 protein is CASSHRTGLNTGELFF.

On this clone itself: The CDR3 goes on 3 residues after the read ends, and that part is filled in from the germline J gene. V is TRBV2 and J is TRBJ2-1; 11 nucleotides agree with TRBD2. V lost 7 bases to trimming and J lost 4 bases; unmatched junction nucleotides: 12. The CDR3 is 17 amino acids. Germline CDR1 reads SNHLY; CDR2 reads FYNNEI. The CDR3: CASTPRLAGSPYNEQFF. The sequenced part of the CDR3 DNA is TGTGCCAGCACCCCGCGACTAGCGGGGAGTCCATACAATGAG.

As regards this clone: The read comes to an end 3 residues before the CDR3 does, leaving the germline J gene to fill in the end. This rearrangement joins TRBV2 to TRBJ1-1; D is uncertain. The V gene's germline CDR1 is SNHLY and CDR2 FYNNEI. Trimming shortened V by 4 bases and J by 1 base, and 10 bases separated the two germline ends. The CDR3 runs 14 residues. The CDR3 reads CASSAKGPNTEAFF. The sequenced CDR3 bases are TGTGCCAGCAGTGCCAAGGGCCCGAACACTGAA.

To note about this clone: The CDR3 end lies 3 residues beyond the end of the read and is filled in from the germline J gene. V usage is TRBV6-2 or TRBV6-3 and J usage is TRBJ2-5; D is perhaps TRBD1 (6 bases). Trimming cost V 5 bases and J 1 base, with 14 bases left between them. CDR3 size: 15 residues. The germline V gene encodes CDR1 MNHEY and CDR2 SVGEGT. The CDR3 bases that were read are TGTGCCAGCAGTATACAGGGAAGGAGCCAAGAGACC. It is translated as CASSIQGRSQET. The complete CDR3 sequence is CASSIQGRSQETQYF.

CDR3 loop: CASSEGGFSGNTIYF. CDR3 DNA, as far as it was read: TGTGCCAGCAGTGAAGGCGGGTTCTCTGGAAACACC. V usage is TRBV2 and J usage is TRBJ1-3; no reliable D call. The read terminates 3 residues before the CDR3 end, so the remaining end is supplied by the germline J gene. Germline V gives CDR1 SNHLY, CDR2 FYNNEI. This CDR3 has 15 residues. V lost 1 base to trimming and J lost 0 bases, with 7 bases between them.